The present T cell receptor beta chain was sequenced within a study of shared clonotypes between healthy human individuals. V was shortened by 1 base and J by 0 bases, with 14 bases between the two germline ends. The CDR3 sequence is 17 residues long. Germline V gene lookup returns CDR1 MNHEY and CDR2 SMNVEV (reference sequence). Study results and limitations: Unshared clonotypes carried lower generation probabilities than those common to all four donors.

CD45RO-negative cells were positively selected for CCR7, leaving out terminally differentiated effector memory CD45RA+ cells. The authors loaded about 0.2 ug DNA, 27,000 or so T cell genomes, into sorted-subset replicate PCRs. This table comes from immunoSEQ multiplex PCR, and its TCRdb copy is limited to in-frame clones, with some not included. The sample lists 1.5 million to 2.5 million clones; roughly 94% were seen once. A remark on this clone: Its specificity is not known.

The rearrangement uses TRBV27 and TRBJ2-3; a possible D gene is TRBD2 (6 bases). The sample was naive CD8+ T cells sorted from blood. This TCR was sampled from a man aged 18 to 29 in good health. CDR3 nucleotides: TGTGCCAGCAGTTTATGGATTGGGGAGGTCAGCACAGATACGCAGTATTTT. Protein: CASSLWIGEVSTDTQYF.